The clone carrying this T cell receptor beta chain has only a few counts. Its specificity is unknown. After constant-region reverse-primer amplification, full-length variable regions underwent semi-nested PCR with Nested Universal Primer A. MiXCR was run by TCRdb on the 5' RACE reads, yielding one entry per CDR3 protein. Among 50,000 to 75,000 distinct CDR3 sequences listed, roughly 22% were seen once. CD4+CD45RO+CD25- cells were isolated as memory CD4+ T cells. V was trimmed by 7 bases and J by 7 bases, leaving 9 bases between them. The CDR3 totals 11 residues. The germline CDR1 and CDR2 sequences are SGHRS and YFSETQ. Study results and limitations: In terms of TCR gene usage, tumor memory CD4+ T cells clustered together with blood and lymph node memory CD4+ cells, as well as with lymph node naive CD4+ cells. Tumor Tregs overlapped most with tumor, then blood, naive CD4+ cells.

Sequencing input: memory CD4+ T cells sorted from a lymph node. Subset: memory CD4+ T cells, CD4+CD45RO+CD25-. The origin of this receptor is a female donor with breast cancer. V is TRBV5-1 and J is TRBJ2-1; weak D call: TRBD1 (6 bases). The CDR3 sequence: CASHRENEQFF. CDR3 DNA sequence: TGCGCCAGCCACAGGGAAAATGAGCAGTTCTTC.